A single TCR beta chain is shown here with its context. Measured with immunoSEQ multiplex PCR; TCRdb has only the in-frame clones, and not every one. The sample contains some 150,000 clones, 79% of which appear only once. The sample originates from a study of blood T cell repertoires in COVID-19. CDR3 length: 14 amino acids. Germline loops: CDR1 WNHNN, CDR2 SYGVQD (reference sequence). Trimming shortened V by 8 bases and J by 2 bases, and 13 bases separated the two germline ends. The sample comprised peripheral blood. The chain couples TRBV10-1 to TRBJ1-5; D gene ambiguous. This receptor was taken from a man aged 50 or older with active or convalescent COVID-19. The CDR3 DNA is TGCGCCAGCCCGCTCCTTCCGGGCAATCAGCCCCAGCATTTT. The encoded protein is CASPLLPGNQPQHF.